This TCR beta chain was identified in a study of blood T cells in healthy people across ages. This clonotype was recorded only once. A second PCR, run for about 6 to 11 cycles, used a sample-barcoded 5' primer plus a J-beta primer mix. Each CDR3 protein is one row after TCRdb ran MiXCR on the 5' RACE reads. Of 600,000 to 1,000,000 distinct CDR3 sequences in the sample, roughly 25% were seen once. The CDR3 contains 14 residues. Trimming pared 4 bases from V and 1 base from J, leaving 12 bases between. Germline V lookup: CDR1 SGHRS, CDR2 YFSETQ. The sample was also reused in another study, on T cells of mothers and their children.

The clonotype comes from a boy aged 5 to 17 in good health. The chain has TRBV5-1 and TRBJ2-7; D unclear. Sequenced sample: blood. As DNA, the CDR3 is TGCGCCAGCAGCGCACCGGAAATTTCCTACGAGCAGTACTTC. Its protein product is CASSAPEISYEQYF.